This TCR beta chain was captured in a study of shared clonotypes between healthy human individuals (dated by TCRdb to the early 2020s). Regarding the complete study: Three men and two women, aged 18 to 49 years, made up the cohort. For each donor, three plates each were used for CD4 naive and CD4 memory, two plates were used for CD8 naive, and one plate was used for CD8 memory. To increase sequencing depth and limit assay-specific biases, TCR repertoire library preparation and sequencing were carried out by different laboratories using diverse techniques. To estimate repertoire size and how much clonotype sharing occurs between individuals, the study deeply sequenced the blood TCR repertoires of about 5 healthy adults. Each donor's leukapheresis produced roughly between about 0.85 and 10 billion PBMCs.

V loses 2 bases of germline sequence and J loses 0 bases, and the interval between the two ends is 7 bases. The CDR3 holds 14 amino acids from the cysteine to the phenylalanine. Just the 42-base CDR3 DNA is kept, in frame starting at base 1. CDR1 and CDR2 were assigned from the germline V gene as SGHTA and FQGNSA. Only a few counts were recorded for this clone. No cognate antigen has been identified for it. No base quality values were provided; no much bigger clone lies one nucleotide off. Donors were healthy HIV-negative adults with no recently reported acute infections or vaccinations. Only Caucasian adults living in Nashville, Tennessee, USA were represented among the donors. CD4+ T cells were enriched through magnetic negative selection, after which naive cells were positively selected on CD45RA and the remaining negative fraction served as the memory subset. After blood collection by leukapheresis, PBMCs were isolated using Ficoll-Histopaque density gradient centrifugation and then cryopreserved in the vapor phase of liquid nitrogen. Purity and quantity of every magnetically sorted T cell population were checked by analytical flow cytometry. From each sorted fraction, genomic DNA was isolated and quantified by UV absorbance on a Nanodrop 2000c.

What the authors observed across the whole study: Clonotypes shared by all four sorted-subset donors showed higher generation probabilities than non-shared clonotypes. Sampling was limited to blood, and TCR repertoires in tissue likely differ from TCR repertoires in blood. Because the study included only a small number of donors, the genetic and exposure-history diversity represented was limited. Pairwise subsampling led to the expectation that sequencing depth would affect the degree of clonotype sharing among donors. Incomplete sequencing was indicated by rarefaction of sorted-subset datasets, despite the large sequencing depth. Sharing across a few donors was observed for around 4.8% of naive CD4, around 3.5% of naive CD8, 2% to 2.5% of memory CD4, and about 0.4% of memory CD8 clonotypes. Estimated clonotype richness was generally larger for naive than for memory subsets.

Using the deep immunoSEQ assay, multiplex PCR amplified TCR CDR3 regions from genomic DNA. Genomic DNA extracted from each cell subset was distributed evenly over all wells of several immunoSEQ 96-well plates, and each plate served as one replicate. For sorted subsets, around 0.2 ug of genomic DNA, equivalent to roughly 30,000 T cell genomes, went into each replicate PCR. Purified libraries were quantified with a Qubit 3.0 fluorometer, sized on a Bioanalyzer 2100, and re-quantified with the KAPA Library Quantification kit. Every immunoSEQ 96-well plate was sequenced on a separate single-read 150-cycle Illumina NextSeq 550 flow cell. The published analysis was carried out like this. Because only junctional sequences without quality scores were contained in the immunoSEQ output, filtering matching that applied to full-length reads could not be performed. Sequences were annotated with PyIR, a Python wrapper for IgBLAST v1.9, and V/J genes and CDR3 were assigned using IMGT germline references. Reads were removed for weak V/J assignments (E-value above 1e-6), missing CDR3, stop codons, out-of-frame junctions, or ambiguous translated residues. A V3J clonotype was defined by an identical inferred V gene, J gene, and CDR3 amino acid sequence. Percentage overlap between repertoires was calculated by dividing the number of shared unique clonotypes by the size of the smaller repertoire. RTK rarefaction, the Chao1 estimator, and Recon v2.1 estimates of unobserved clonotypes were used to assess repertoire richness. Generation probabilities for all TCRbeta clonotypes obtained by the gDNA method from a few donors were computed using OLGA. TCRdb limited this immuneACCESS table to in-frame rearrangements with V and J called. A share of clones is missing; checked studies link under half to unresolved V genes, and the rest is unexplained. That table is the source of V, J and clone size, and D and trimming were worked out from the DNA. This sample holds over a million clones; roughly 75% were observed only once. The top ten clones comprise over 1.3% of the sample.

The clonotype originates from a man younger than 35 in good health. The rearrangement combines TRBV7-2 with TRBJ1-1; the D gene is not confidently resolved. Source material: memory CD4+ T cells sorted from blood. Taken with the paper, the label for cell subset or site translates to: CD45RA-negative fraction. The nucleotide sequence reads TGTGCCAGCAGCTTACTTTACATGAACACTGAAGCTTTCTTT. This sequence encodes CASSLLYMNTEAFF.